Sequencing of this TCR beta chain was carried out in a study of monozygotic twins with inflammatory bowel disease. Broader study findings: Other individuals had fewer clonotypes in common with IBD patients than with healthy twins, especially with disease activity.

Blood, about 2.5 ml, was drawn per donor. Worth noting for this clonotype: Its antigen is as yet unknown.

TCRdb re-called the 5' RACE reads, yielding one record per CDR3 amino acid sequence without DNA. Recorded here are approximately 330,000 distinct CDR3 sequences; the top ten clones represent roughly 2%. Germline loops: CDR1 SQVTM, CDR2 ANQGSEA. This CDR3 has 12 amino acids. The TCR comes from a human donor with ulcerative colitis or Crohn's disease, or a healthy co-twin of an affected twin (not recorded which). This chain uses TRBV29-1 with TRBJ2-3. The sequencing sample was made of blood. CDR3 loop: CSTVLGTDTQYF.